This T cell receptor (beta chain) stems from a study of Graves' ophthalmopathy and Graves' hyperthyroidism. Study-level background: Specimen type is peripheral blood, obtained at initial diagnosis before any treatment.

Amplification targeted the TCR beta CDR3 regions, with RNA transcripts as the source material. Following a first-round RT-PCR that used HTBI primers, a second-round multiplex PCR was carried out. In TCRdb, the multiplex PCR reads were re-called with MiXCR into one record per CDR3 protein. The table includes about 740,000 distinct CDR3 sequences, roughly 40% detected once. With a duration under 3 months, ophthalmopathy in the donors showed moderate-to-severe activity, CAS ≥3 and NOSPECS ≥4. About 10 ml of fresh blood yielded the PBMCs by density gradient. The origin of this receptor is an adult man with Graves' ophthalmopathy. The sample taken for sequencing was peripheral blood.

In DNA, the CDR3 is TGTGCCGTACGGGTGACCGGTATCAGGGGTGGCTACACCTTC. Amino acids: CAVRVTGIRGGYTF. The chain uses TRBV19 and TRBJ1-2, with D possibly being TRBD1 (6 bases). V lost 11 bases and J 7 bases, leaving 23 bases between the germline ends. The CDR3 has 14 amino acids. The germline V gene has CDR1 LNHDA and CDR2 SQIVND (reference sequence).